This T cell receptor (beta chain) emerged from a study of cytomegalovirus exposure and HLA in healthy donors. In the PCR, 60 Vbeta and 13 Jbeta primers were used. This table comes from immunoSEQ multiplex PCR, and its TCRdb copy is limited to in-frame clones, with some not included. The sample contains about 150,000 clones, roughly 88% of which appear only once. Trimming left V 5 bases short and J 2 bases short, with 16 bases between. CDR1 and CDR2 from the germline V gene are MNHEY and SVGAGI. This CDR3 is 15 amino acids long. The material sequenced was PBMCs. J is TRBJ2-7 and V is TRBV6-5; no firm D call. The clonotype comes from a woman aged 18-35 years in good health and CMV-seronegative. CDR3 in DNA: TGTGCCAGCAGTCCCGCGTGGGCAAACGCCTACGAGCAGTACTTC. It specifies CASSPAWANAYEQYF.